This TCR beta chain was identified in a study of T-cell reconstitution after alpha-beta-depleted transplantation in children. Germline V gives CDR1 SQVTM, CDR2 ANQGSEA. This CDR3 comprises 14 residues. V shed 6 bases and J shed 0 bases, with 14 bases lying between them. During its preparation, the TCRbeta library received unique molecular identifiers. In TCRdb, the PCR reads were re-called with MiXCR into one record per CDR3 protein. The table includes around 90,000 distinct CDR3 sequences, roughly a sixth detected once. The input for sequencing was PBMCs, mostly from graft donor cells, taken 180 days after TCRalphabeta/CD19-depleted stem cell transplant. This TCR was sampled from a male patient between 2 and 10 years old who had a stem cell transplant for acute lymphoblastic leukemia, so the T cells may come from the graft donor. V and J are TRBV29-1 and TRBJ1-1; perhaps TRBD1 as D (5 bases). CDR3 bases: TGCAGCGTATCGGGACCGAATATGAACACTGAAGCTTTCTTT. Translated: CSVSGPNMNTEAFF.